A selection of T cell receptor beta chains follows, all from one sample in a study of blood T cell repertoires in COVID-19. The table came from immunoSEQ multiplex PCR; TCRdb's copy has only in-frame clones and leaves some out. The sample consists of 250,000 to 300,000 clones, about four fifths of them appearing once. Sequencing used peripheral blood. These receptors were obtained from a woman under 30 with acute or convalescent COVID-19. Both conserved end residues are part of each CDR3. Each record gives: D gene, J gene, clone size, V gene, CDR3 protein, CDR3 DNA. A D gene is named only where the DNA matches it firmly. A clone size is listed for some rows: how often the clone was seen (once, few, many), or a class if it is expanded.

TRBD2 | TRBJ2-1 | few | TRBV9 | CASSRREGGYEQFF | TGTGCCAGCAGCAGGCGGGAGGGAGGATATGAGCAGTTCTTC
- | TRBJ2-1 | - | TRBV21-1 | CASSKARQGDVESYNEQFF | TGTGCCAGCAGCAAAGCGAGACAGGGAGATGTCGAGTCCTACAATGAGCAGTTCTTC
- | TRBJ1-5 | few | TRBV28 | CASSSPRDQPQHF | TGTGCCAGCAGTTCCCCCAGGGATCAGCCCCAGCATTTT
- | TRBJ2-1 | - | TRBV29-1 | CSVGGGIYNEQFF | TGCAGCGTTGGAGGCGGAATCTACAATGAGCAGTTCTTC
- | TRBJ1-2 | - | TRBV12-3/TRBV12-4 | CASSRGFYGYTF | TGTGCCAGCAGTCGGGGTTTTTATGGCTACACCTTC
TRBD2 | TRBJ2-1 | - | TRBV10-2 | CASGRTSMPNEQFF | TGCGCCAGCGGTAGGACTAGCATGCCCAATGAGCAGTTCTTC
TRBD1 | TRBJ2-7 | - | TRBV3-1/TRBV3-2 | CASSQGGRGLYEQYF | TGTGCCAGCAGCCAAGGTGGCAGGGGGTTATACGAGCAGTACTTC
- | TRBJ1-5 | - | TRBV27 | CASSLSSYSNQPQHF | TGTGCCAGCAGTTTATCATCTTATAGCAATCAGCCCCAGCATTTT
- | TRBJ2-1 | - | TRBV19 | CASSIVGSSGNEQFF | TGTGCCAGTAGTATCGTCGGGTCATCGGGGAATGAGCAGTTCTTC
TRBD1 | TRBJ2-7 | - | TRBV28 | CASGLGQGVYEQYF | TGTGCCAGCGGCCTGGGACAGGGGGTTTACGAGCAGTACTTC
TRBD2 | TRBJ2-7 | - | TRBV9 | CASSVDNLTSGTYEQYF | TGTGCCAGCAGCGTAGACAACCTGACTAGCGGCACCTACGAGCAGTACTTC
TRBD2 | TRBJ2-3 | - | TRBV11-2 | CASSFGASGRTDTQYF | TGTGCCAGCAGCTTTGGGGCTAGCGGGCGCACAGATACGCAGTATTTT
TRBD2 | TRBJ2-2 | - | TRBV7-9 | CASSRISGGNTGELFF | TGTGCCAGCAGCCGAATTAGCGGGGGGAACACCGGGGAGCTGTTTTTT
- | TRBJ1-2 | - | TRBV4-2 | CASSQGWEGGNYGYTF | TGTGCCAGCAGCCAGGGCTGGGAGGGCGGCAACTATGGCTACACCTTC
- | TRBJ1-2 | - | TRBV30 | CAWSVQVYGYTF | TGTGCCTGGAGTGTGCAGGTTTATGGCTACACCTTC
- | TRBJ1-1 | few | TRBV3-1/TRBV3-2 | CASSQGQQLNTEAFF | TGTGCCAGCAGCCAAGGTCAACAGCTGAACACTGAAGCTTTCTTT
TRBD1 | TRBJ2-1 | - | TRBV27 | CASSRKQGAHDEQFF | TGTGCCAGCAGTCGCAAACAGGGGGCGCATGATGAGCAGTTCTTC
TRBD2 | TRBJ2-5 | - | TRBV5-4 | CASSFKLANEETQYF | TGTGCCAGCAGCTTTAAACTAGCGAATGAAGAGACCCAGTACTTC
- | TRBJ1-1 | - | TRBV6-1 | CASSDPPGGRTEAFF | TGTGCCAGCAGTGATCCCCCGGGGGGCCGCACTGAAGCTTTCTTT
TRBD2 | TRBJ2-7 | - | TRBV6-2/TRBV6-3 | CASSYHPAGLHYEQYF | TGTGCCAGCAGTTACCATCCAGCGGGACTACACTACGAGCAGTACTTC
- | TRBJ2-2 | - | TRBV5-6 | CASSNLRQYTGELFF | TGTGCCAGCAGCAATCTCAGACAGTACACCGGGGAGCTGTTTTTT
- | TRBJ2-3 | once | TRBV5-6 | CASSLATDTQYF | TGTGCCAGCAGCTTGGCAACAGATACGCAGTATTTT
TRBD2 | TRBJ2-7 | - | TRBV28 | CASSSVEGLAGAYEQYF | TGTGCCAGCAGTTCCGTCGAGGGACTAGCGGGAGCCTACGAGCAGTACTTC
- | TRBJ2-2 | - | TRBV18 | CASSKLADTGELFF | TGTGCCAGCTCAAAACTAGCCGACACCGGGGAGCTGTTTTTT
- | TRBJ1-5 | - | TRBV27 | CASSLKPSNQPQHF | TGTGCCAGCAGTTTAAAGCCTAGCAATCAGCCCCAGCATTTT
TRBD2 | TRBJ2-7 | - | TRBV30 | CAWRGAGVLYEQYF | TGTGCCTGGAGGGGAGCGGGAGTGCTCTACGAGCAGTACTTC
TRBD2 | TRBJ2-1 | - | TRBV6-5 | CASSYGLDNEQFF | TGTGCCAGCAGTTATGGACTAGACAATGAGCAGTTCTTC
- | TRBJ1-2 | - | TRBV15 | CATSRTGNYGYTF | TGTGCCACCAGCAGAACAGGGAACTATGGCTACACCTTC
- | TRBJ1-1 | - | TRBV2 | CASSVRGVGTEAFF | TGTGCCAGCAGTGTACGCGGGGTGGGGACTGAAGCTTTCTTT
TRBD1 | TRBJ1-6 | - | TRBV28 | CASSSQGEGSPLHF | TGTGCCAGCAGTTCGCAGGGGGAAGGATCACCCCTCCACTTT
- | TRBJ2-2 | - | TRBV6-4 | CASSDGGGTNTGELFF | TGTGCCAGCAGTGACGGGGGCGGAACGAACACCGGGGAGCTGTTTTTT
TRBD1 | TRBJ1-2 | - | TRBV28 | CASSYPGQGYGYTF | TGTGCCAGCAGCTATCCGGGACAGGGTTATGGCTACACCTTC
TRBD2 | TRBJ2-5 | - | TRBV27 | CASSPTTSGKEETQYF | TGTGCCAGCAGTCCCACGACTAGCGGGAAGGAAGAGACCCAGTACTTC
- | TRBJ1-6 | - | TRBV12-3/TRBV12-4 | CASSFTSNSPLHF | TGTGCCAGCAGTTTTACGAGTAATTCACCCCTCCACTTT
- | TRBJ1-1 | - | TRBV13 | CASSLGGTDTEAFF | TGTGCCAGCAGCTTAGGGGGCACGGACACTGAAGCTTTCTTT
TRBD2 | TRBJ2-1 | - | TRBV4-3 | CASSQWTSRNEQFF | TGCGCCAGCAGCCAATGGACTAGCCGCAATGAGCAGTTCTTC
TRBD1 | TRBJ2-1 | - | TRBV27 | CATSSRGLTLYNEQFF | TGTGCCACCTCCTCCAGGGGGTTAACGTTGTACAATGAGCAGTTCTTC
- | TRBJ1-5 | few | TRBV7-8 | CASSLGQRSNQPQHF | TGTGCCAGCAGCTTAGGACAGCGTAGCAATCAGCCCCAGCATTTT
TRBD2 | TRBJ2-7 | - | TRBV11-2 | CASSPGAGNGEQYF | TGTGCCAGCAGCCCGGGAGCGGGGAATGGCGAGCAGTACTTC
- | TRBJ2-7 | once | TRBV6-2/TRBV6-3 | CASSYTLLDEQYF | TGTGCCAGCAGTTACACTTTGCTGGACGAGCAGTACTTC